This TCR beta chain was captured by sequencing in a study of identical twins. TCRdb reanalysed the 5' RACE reads using MiXCR and keeps one entry per CDR3 protein. The sample has a few hundred thousand distinct CDR3 sequences, more than 13% seen once. Overall study results and limits: Clonotypes of the beta chain that were abundant in cord blood carried fewer insertions (memory repertoires showed none).

At least ten counts were recorded for this clonotype. Its cognate antigen is unknown. The data were also submitted as part of a second study, on yellow fever vaccine responses in identical twins. That source reports: Twin vaccine T cell responses reportedly seemed partly convergent, partly personalized.

This TCR was recovered from a woman under 30 in good health. Material for sequencing was CD4+ T cells sorted from blood.

The CDR3 DNA is TGTGCCAGCAGTGAGAGGGACGGCAACACAGATACGCAGTATTTT. Protein sequence: CASSERDGNTDTQYF. The rearrangement links TRBV6-4 to TRBJ2-3; D possibly uses TRBD1 or TRBD2 (5 bases each). Trimming left V 3 bases short and J 2 bases short, with 12 bases between. The germline V gene has CDR1 MRHNA and CDR2 SNTAGT. The CDR3 runs to 15 residues.